The 17 T cell receptor beta chains below come from one sample, sequenced in a study of T-cell memory formation after mild COVID-19. MiXCR was run by TCRdb on the 5' RACE reads, yielding one entry per CDR3 protein. The sample includes roughly 160,000 distinct CDR3 sequences, around 13% of them seen just once. The sample consisted of PBMCs or a T cell subset sorted from them (not recorded which). These receptors originate from a man younger than 35 who had mild COVID-19 (a few samples of this study predate the infection). Cell type and time point are not known.

The chain combines TRBV12-3 or TRBV12-4 with TRBJ1-5; no clear D. V gave up 2 bases and J gave up 5 bases, with 10 bases separating them. The CDR3 has 14 amino acids. As DNA, the CDR3 is TGTGCCAGCAGTTTATGGAGGATGGATCAGCCCCAGCATTTT. Protein product: CASSLWRMDQPQHF.

There are many counts of this clonotype. V is TRBV7-2 and J is TRBJ1-2; D unresolved. With 5 bases removed from V and 4 bases from J, the gap between germline ends came to 11 bases. Germline CDR1 SGHTA, CDR2 FQGNSA. The CDR3 sequence is 13 residues long. CDR3 region: CASSPYTLYGYTF. CDR3 coding DNA: TGTGCCAGCAGCCCGTACACTCTCTATGGCTACACCTTC. The whole variable domain, filled in from reference TRBV7-2 and TRBJ1-2, reads GAGVSQSPSNKVTEKGKDVELRCDPISGHTALYWYRQSLGQGLEFLIYFQGNSAPDKSGLPSDRFSAERTGGSVSTLTIQRTQQEDSAVYLCASSPYTLYGYTFGSGTRLTVV.

V is TRBV5-6 and J is TRBJ1-1, with 8 bases identical to TRBD1. V was clipped by 4 bases and J by 5 bases; unmatched bases: 10. Germline values: CDR1 SGHDT, CDR2 YYEEEE. There are 15 residues in the CDR3. The CDR3 reads CASSGLDRAGTEAFF. The CDR3 nucleotides are TGTGCCAGCAGCGGACTGGACAGGGCCGGAACTGAAGCTTTCTTT.

This clonotype was counted only a few times. This sequence joins TRBV7-9 and TRBJ1-5; no clear D gene. Germline V CDR1 and CDR2: SEHNR, FQNEAQ (reference sequence). The V end lost 1 base, the J end lost 3 bases, and 10 bases lay between the germline ends. CDR3 length: 15 residues. The CDR3 region has the DNA TGTGCCAGCAGCTTAGGACCGGGGTTCAATCAGCCCCAGCATTTT. This codes for CASSLGPGFNQPQHF.

This clonotype was detected many times. This chain joins TRBV23-1 and TRBJ2-1; the match to TRBD1 covers 8 bases. TRBV23-1 counts as an open reading frame of uncertain function. The trim removed 4 bases at V and 0 bases at J, leaving 8 bases unmatched. The CDR3 has 17 residues. CDR3 bases: TGCGCCAGCAGTCGGAAACCAGGGGGCGCCTCCTACAATGAGCAGTTCTTC. Translated, it gives CASSRKPGGASYNEQFF.

This clonotype was picked up a small number of times. V and J are TRBV5-1 and TRBJ1-2; D not resolved. Trimming took 4 bases from V and 0 from J, leaving 16 bases between them. The CDR3 contains 16 residues. Germline CDR1 is SGHRS and CDR2 is YFSETQ. The CDR3 DNA follows: TGCGCCAGCAGCCCGGAAGTGGGGAGAGCTAACTATGGCTACACCTTC. Translation: CASSPEVGRANYGYTF.

The V and J genes are TRBV12-3 or TRBV12-4 and TRBJ1-5; 10 nucleotides line up with TRBD1. V dropped 6 bases and J dropped 3; count of bases not matched to a gene: 5. The CDR3 is made up of 15 amino acids. Written as DNA, the CDR3 is TGTGCCAGCAGCCCGACAGGGGGCCTCAATCAGCCCCAGCATTTT. Protein sequence: CASSPTGGLNQPQHF.

This clonotype was counted between two and nine times. This rearrangement joins TRBV5-1 to TRBJ1-4; 8 bases map to TRBD1. With 3 bases clipped from V and 8 bases from J, the junction kept 6 bases outside the gene matches. CDR1 and CDR2 from the germline V gene are SGHRS and YFSETQ. The CDR3 is 14 residues long. The CDR3 region has the DNA TGCGCCAGCAGCTCCAGGGGGCGTCGGGAAAAACTGTTTTTT. It specifies CASSSRGRREKLFF.

In this sample, this clonotype turned up a few times. This chain connects TRBV20-1 to TRBJ2-5, with unresolved D. CDR3 length: 12 residues. Germline V gene lookup returns CDR1 DFQATT and CDR2 SNEGSKA (reference sequence). V dropped 6 bases and J dropped 0 bases, with 8 bases sitting between them. CDR3 coding DNA: TGCAGTGCCCTAGGATACCAAGAGACCCAGTACTTC. It specifies CSALGYQETQYF.

The V call is TRBV28, the J call TRBJ2-7; D unresolved. The ends were cut back, 3 bases at V and 1 base at J, with 13 bases in the middle. The CDR3 is 15 residues long. Germline V gene sequence: CDR1 MDHEN, CDR2 SYDVKM. The CDR3 sequence is CASSFNLDGSYEQYV. Written as DNA, the CDR3 is TGTGCCAGCAGTTTCAACCTGGACGGGTCCTACGAGCAGTACGTC.

This clonotype was seen a few times. The chain recombines TRBV12-3 or TRBV12-4 with TRBJ1-5; D is perhaps TRBD1 (5 bases). V was cut by 8 bases and J by 4 bases, with 21 bases left in between. The length of the CDR3 is 16 residues. CDR3 in amino acids: CASVTGEGRENQPQHF. The CDR3 DNA reads TGTGCCAGCGTTACGGGGGAGGGACGGGAAAATCAGCCCCAGCATTTT.

This rearrangement joins TRBV2 to TRBJ1-1, with D unclear. Germline CDR1 SNHLY, CDR2 FYNNEI. CDR3 length: 12 residues. V was pared by 10 bases and J by 1 base, with 10 bases between. CDR3 DNA sequence: TGTGCCACCCGTCAGTCGAACACTGAAGCTTTCTTT. Amino acids: CATRQSNTEAFF.

The V call is TRBV12-3 or TRBV12-4, the J call TRBJ2-1; 9 nucleotides align to TRBD1. After removal of 6 bases from V and 1 base from J, the junction contained 13 bases not matched to a gene. This CDR3 spans 18 amino acids. The CDR3 DNA reads as TGTGCCAGCAGCCCACAGGGGGCGAGGCTTGGTTCCTACAATGAGCAGTTCTTC. It yields the protein CASSPQGARLGSYNEQFF.

This clonotype showed up just a few times. The rearrangement joins TRBV5-1 to TRBJ2-1; TRBD2 matches 9 bases. Germline trimming cut 0 bases from V and 8 bases from J; bases unmatched to any gene: 6. The CDR3 extends over 15 amino acids. Germline CDR1 SGHRS, CDR2 YFSETQ. Here the CDR3 DNA reads TGCGCCAGCAGCTTGGGAGGGACTAGCAGTGATGAGCAGTTCTTC. It is translated as CASSLGGTSSDEQFF.

This clonotype was picked up many times. V gene TRBV7-3 combines with J gene TRBJ2-1, with D possibly TRBD1 on 6 matching bases. The V end was cut by 5 bases, the J end by 3 bases, with 8 bases between. The CDR3 is 13 residues long. Germline loops: CDR1 SGHTA, CDR2 FQGTGA. The CDR3 is CASSTDSYNEQFF. The CDR3 DNA reads as TGTGCCAGCAGCACGGACAGCTACAATGAGCAGTTCTTC.

This clonotype was recorded many times. This sequence joins TRBV12-3 or TRBV12-4 and TRBJ2-5; D gene uncertain. The CDR3 extends over 13 amino acids. The V gene lost 2 bases and the J gene lost 2 bases, with 6 bases spanning the gap. CDR3 nucleotides: TGTGCCAGCAGTTTAAACAGACAAGAGACCCAGTACTTC. Protein: CASSLNRQETQYF.

In this sample, this clonotype turned up a few times. The chain joins TRBV27 to TRBJ1-1; D perhaps matches TRBD1 (5 bases). Germline loops: CDR1 MNHEY, CDR2 SMNVEV (reference sequence). V dropped 6 bases and J dropped 2 bases, with 10 bases sitting between them. The CDR3 has 13 amino acids. The CDR3 reads CASRRTSNTEAFF. The CDR3 coding sequence is TGTGCCAGCAGAAGGACAAGTAACACTGAAGCTTTCTTT.